Listed below are T cell receptor beta chains from one sample, sequenced in a study of early T cells in non-severe SARS-CoV-2 infection. TCRdb processed the 5' RACE reads anew with MiXCR; each CDR3 protein has one entry. The data contain about 110,000 distinct CDR3 sequences, around 10% of them seen just once; the ten biggest clones take up about 8%. The sequenced material came from whole blood. These receptor sequences come from an adult who was a healthcare worker with PCR-confirmed SARS-CoV-2 infection or an uninfected control (not recorded which). Both conserved end residues are part of each CDR3. The D gene is left open where the match is weak. Clone size, where shown, is once, few, many, or a class for clones that have expanded.

d_gene | abundance | j_gene | v_gene | CDR3aa | CDR3nt
- | - | TRBJ2-1 | TRBV27 | CASSLLQSSYNEQFF | TGTGCCAGCAGTTTACTACAGAGCTCCTACAATGAGCAGTTCTTC
TRBD1 | - | TRBJ2-3 | TRBV7-9 | CASSARDRGIDTQYF | TGTGCCAGCAGCGCTCGGGACAGGGGCATAGATACGCAGTATTTT
TRBD1 | many | TRBJ1-1 | TRBV4-3 | CASSPGTVSTEAFF | TGCGCCAGCAGTCCCGGGACAGTAAGCACTGAAGCTTTCTTT
- | few | TRBJ1-2 | TRBV18 | CASSSLGAPRGYTF | TGTGCCAGCTCGTCCTTGGGGGCTCCTAGGGGCTACACCTTC
- | - | TRBJ2-1 | TRBV7-9 | CASSLDGLGPPEQFF | TGTGCCAGCAGCCTGGACGGCCTTGGCCCCCCTGAGCAGTTCTTC
- | - | TRBJ2-3 | TRBV5-1 | CASSLAWDGTGDTQYF | TGCGCCAGCAGCTTGGCTTGGGACGGAACTGGAGATACGCAGTATTTT
- | - | TRBJ2-7 | TRBV2 | CASSFQRAGNYEQYF | TGTGCCAGCAGCTTTCAGCGGGCGGGTAACTACGAGCAGTACTTC
TRBD2 | many | TRBJ2-1 | TRBV9 | CASSVASGRAYNEQFF | TGTGCCAGCAGCGTAGCTAGCGGGAGGGCCTACAATGAGCAGTTCTTC
TRBD2 | - | TRBJ2-1 | TRBV7-2 | CASSPETSGNNEQFF | TGTGCCAGCTCCCCCGAGACTAGCGGAAACAATGAGCAGTTCTTC
- | few | TRBJ1-2 | TRBV5-5 | CASSLRESGTVYGYTF | TGTGCCAGCAGCCTGAGAGAGTCCGGGACGGTTTATGGCTACACCTTC
- | few | TRBJ2-7 | TRBV9 | CASSKQGKNYEQYF | TGTGCCAGCAGCAAACAGGGAAAAAACTACGAGCAGTACTTC
- | many | TRBJ2-7 | TRBV28 | CASSFGTGTYEQYF | TGTGCCAGCAGTTTTGGTACAGGGACCTACGAGCAGTACTTC
- | many | TRBJ2-7 | TRBV7-2 | CASSLVGRSHEQYF | TGTGCCAGCAGCTTAGTGGGTAGATCCCACGAGCAGTACTTC
- | many | TRBJ2-4 | TRBV6-2/TRBV6-3 | CASSLGFGGIAKNIQYF | TGTGCCAGCAGTTTAGGTTTTGGGGGGATAGCCAAAAACATTCAGTACTTC
- | many | TRBJ2-1 | TRBV7-6 | CASSLNTAYNEQFF | TGTGCCAGCAGCCTTAACACCGCCTACAATGAGCAGTTCTTC
TRBD2 | many | TRBJ2-7 | TRBV28 | CASSPLAGVHEQYF | TGTGCCAGCAGTCCACTGGCGGGAGTCCACGAGCAGTACTTC
- | - | TRBJ1-6 | TRBV3-1 | CASSLGVSPLHF | TGTGCCAGCAGCTTAGGGGTCTCACCCCTCCACTTT
TRBD2 | many | TRBJ2-1 | TRBV19 | CASTRTSAYNEQFF | TGTGCCAGTACCAGGACTAGCGCTTACAATGAGCAGTTCTTC
- | - | TRBJ2-1 | TRBV12-3/TRBV12-4 | CASSLGELDQFF | TGTGCCAGCAGTCTCGGGGAATTGGACCAGTTCTTC
TRBD2 | - | TRBJ2-5 | TRBV7-2 | CASSSRSGRAETQYF | TGTGCCAGCAGCTCCCGAAGCGGGAGGGCTGAGACCCAGTACTTC
- | few | TRBJ2-1 | TRBV11-2 | CASSLEVRYNEQFF | TGTGCCAGCAGCTTAGAGGTCCGTTACAATGAGCAGTTCTTC
- | few | TRBJ2-1 | TRBV7-8 | CASSFKRFKGRQGNEQFF | TGTGCCAGCAGCTTCAAGCGGTTTAAAGGGAGACAAGGGAATGAGCAGTTCTTC
- | many | TRBJ2-2 | TRBV6-4 | CASSPVFDSGELFF | TGTGCCAGCAGCCCTGTGTTCGATAGCGGGGAGCTGTTTTTT
- | few | TRBJ1-2 | TRBV3-1 | CASSQVLGRYGYTF | TGTGCCAGCAGCCAAGTACTGGGCCGCTATGGCTACACCTTC
TRBD1 | - | TRBJ2-7 | TRBV28 | CASSPSPKMTGDHSYEQYF | TGTGCCAGCAGCCCAAGCCCGAAGATGACAGGGGATCACTCCTACGAGCAGTACTTC
- | - | TRBJ2-7 | TRBV5-6 | CASSLDAPYEQYF | TGTGCCAGCAGCTTGGACGCCCCCTACGAGCAGTACTTC
- | - | TRBJ1-2 | TRBV28 | CASHEGTYGYTF | TGTGCCAGTCACGAGGGGACCTATGGCTACACCTTC
- | few | TRBJ2-5 | TRBV7-2 | CASSSKWGETQYF | TGTGCCAGCAGTTCCAAATGGGGAGAGACCCAGTACTTC
TRBD2 | - | TRBJ2-1 | TRBV27 | CASSSLSTSGTNEQFF | TGTGCCAGCAGCTCCCTCTCGACTAGCGGGACTAATGAGCAGTTCTTC
- | many | TRBJ2-1 | TRBV6-5 | CASSPIGSSYNEQFF | TGTGCCAGCAGTCCTATCGGGAGCTCCTACAATGAGCAGTTCTTC
- | few | TRBJ2-3 | TRBV6-6 | CASSSTGYTQYF | TGTGCCAGCAGTTCCACGGGGTATACGCAGTATTTT
- | many | TRBJ2-2 | TRBV12-3/TRBV12-4 | CASSAGASLTGELFF | TGTGCCAGCAGTGCAGGGGCGTCCCTCACCGGGGAGCTGTTTTTT
TRBD1 | few | TRBJ2-6 | TRBV28 | CASTRTGAGANVLTF | TGTGCCAGCACCCGGACAGGGGCTGGGGCCAACGTCCTGACTTTC
- | - | TRBJ2-1 | TRBV6-2/TRBV6-3 | CASSLVYEQFF | TGTGCCAGCAGTCTAGTTTATGAGCAGTTCTTC
- | few | TRBJ2-1 | TRBV19 | CASNDFFNEQFF | TGTGCCAGTAATGACTTCTTCAATGAGCAGTTCTTC
- | many | TRBJ1-1 | TRBV6-4 | CASKGPSEAFF | TGTGCCAGCAAGGGTCCTAGTGAAGCTTTCTTT
TRBD1 | - | TRBJ2-7 | TRBV20-1 | CSANDDRGYEQYF | TGCAGTGCTAACGACGACAGGGGCTACGAGCAGTACTTC
- | - | TRBJ2-7 | TRBV7-9 | CASSPTSYEQYF | TGTGCCAGCAGCCCAACAAGTTACGAGCAGTACTTC
- | - | TRBJ2-1 | TRBV30 | CAYELGGGVEQFF | TGTGCCTACGAACTAGGGGGAGGGGTTGAGCAGTTCTTC
TRBD2 | - | TRBJ2-1 | TRBV20-1 | CSAGGETGVGHEQFF | TGCAGTGCTGGGGGGGAAACGGGAGTCGGTCATGAGCAGTTCTTC
- | many | TRBJ2-1 | TRBV3-1 | CASSQPGVGTYNEQFF | TGTGCCAGCAGCCAACCGGGGGTCGGAACCTACAATGAGCAGTTCTTC
- | few | TRBJ2-3 | TRBV9 | CASSSDGDTQYF | TGTGCCAGCAGCTCAGATGGTGATACGCAGTATTTT
- | few | TRBJ2-3 | TRBV3-1 | CASSQEITGVPDTQYF | TGTGCCAGCAGCCAAGAGATAACGGGAGTTCCAGATACGCAGTATTTT
- | - | TRBJ2-1 | TRBV28 | CASTPSPAAAYNEQFF | TGTGCCAGCACCCCCTCTCCAGCGGCTGCCTACAATGAGCAGTTCTTC
- | - | TRBJ1-2 | TRBV6-1 | CASSALGGSSGYTF | TGTGCCAGCAGTGCCCTGGGGGGATCTAGCGGCTACACCTTC
- | few | TRBJ2-3 | TRBV18 | CASSQRWGSTDTQYF | TGTGCCAGCTCTCAACGGTGGGGTAGCACAGATACGCAGTATTTT
- | many | TRBJ2-1 | TRBV4-3 | CASSQDGGTPYNEQFF | TGCGCCAGCAGCCAAGATGGGGGGACACCATACAATGAGCAGTTCTTC
- | many | TRBJ2-1 | TRBV6-6 | CASSLTWDYNEQFF | TGTGCCAGCAGTCTAACCTGGGATTACAATGAGCAGTTCTTC
- | many | TRBJ2-5 | TRBV2 | CASSPGPATFTWETQYF | TGTGCCAGCAGCCCGGGACCCGCCACCTTTACATGGGAGACCCAGTACTTC